The next 2 T cell receptor beta chains were all read from a single sample in a study of blood T cell repertoires in COVID-19. TCRdb keeps only in-frame clones here, not all; method: immunoSEQ multiplex PCR. The sample carries roughly 150,000 clones, about four fifths recorded once. Material: peripheral blood. The receptors were sampled from a man aged 55 to 70 with acute or convalescent COVID-19.

The chain has TRBV30 and TRBJ1-1, with TRBD1 as a possible D gene (6 bases). Germline V gene lookup returns CDR1 GTSNPN and CDR2 SVGIG (reference sequence). CDR3 length: 14 amino acids. V was trimmed by 1 base and J by 0 bases, leaving 9 bases between them. The CDR3 loop is CAWSGGQMNTEAFF. The CDR3 DNA sequence: TGTGCCTGGAGTGGGGGGCAGATGAACACTGAAGCTTTCTTT.

This chain connects TRBV11-2 to TRBJ2-3; possibly TRBD2 for D (6 bases). The germline gives CDR1 SGHAT, CDR2 FQNNGV. V shed 2 bases and J shed 1 base, with 13 bases lying between them. The CDR3 has 16 residues. The CDR3 coding sequence is TGTGCCAGCAGCTTATCTACCGGGGGTGGCACAGATACGCAGTATTTT. Translation gives CASSLSTGGGTDTQYF.